This T cell receptor beta chain came from a study of cytomegalovirus exposure and HLA in healthy donors. This CDR3 has 14 amino acids. V was shortened by 5 bases and J by 2 bases, with 12 bases between the two germline ends. Germline V gives CDR1 LNHDA, CDR2 SQIVND (reference sequence). The PCR employed 60 Vbeta primers together with 13 Jbeta primers. Generated by immunoSEQ multiplex PCR, the TCRdb table keeps only in-frame clones and is missing some. The table has around 120,000 clones, over 60% seen once; the top ten hold roughly 3.1%. This clone was seen more than once but under ten times. The sequence derives from a woman in her 30s in good health and CMV-seropositive. Material for sequencing was PBMCs. The chain employs TRBV19 and TRBJ2-5; D possibly corresponds to TRBD2 (5 bases). CDR3 in amino acids: CASSSTPGQETQYF. The CDR3 DNA follows: TGTGCCAGTAGTTCGACCCCGGGGCAAGAGACCCAGTACTTC.